This is a list of T cell receptor beta chains from one sample in a study of human T cells and chemical hapten exposure. TCRdb analysed the RACE reads with MiXCR anew, one entry per CDR3 protein. The repertoire holds about 380,000 distinct CDR3 sequences, with 4% to 5.5% as singletons. The source was whole blood, collected in connection with sensitization to the hapten diphenylcyclopropenone (DPC). All receptors come from a woman in her forties or fifties with alopecia areata. Some clones in this sample may be carry-over from other donors' samples. Each CDR3 is given with its conserved first and last residue. A D gene is named only where the DNA matches it firmly. Clone size is stated in some rows and not others, as once, few, many or a class when expanded.

>TRBJ1-2|TRBD1|TRBV6-2/TRBV6-3|many|15
CASIKTGRRIYGYTF
TGTGCCAGCATTAAGACAGGGCGCCGGATCTATGGCTACACCTTC
>TRBJ2-1|.|TRBV29-1|few|15
CSVEGQDLSYNEQFF
TGCAGCGTTGAAGGCCAGGATTTATCCTACAATGAGCAGTTCTTC
>TRBJ2-7|TRBD2|TRBV4-3|many|16
CASSPFSGGSPYEQYF
TGCGCCAGCAGCCCATTTTCGGGGGGGTCCCCCTACGAGCAGTACTTC
>TRBJ1-1|.|TRBV6-2/TRBV6-3|many|14
CASSYLTLNTEAFF
TGTGCCAGCAGTTACCTGACTTTGAACACTGAAGCTTTCTTT
>TRBJ2-1|TRBD2|TRBV28|many|14
CASSFPGTSSEQFF
TGTGCCAGCAGTTTCCCCGGGACTAGTTCTGAGCAGTTCTTC
>TRBJ1-1|.|TRBV6-6|.|13
CASSPQHNTEAFF
TGTGCCAGCAGTCCTCAGCATAACACTGAAGCTTTCTTT
>TRBJ1-3|.|TRBV16|.|16
CASSPNPGSSGNTIYF
TGTGCCAGCAGCCCGAACCCAGGGAGCTCTGGAAACACCATATATTTT
>TRBJ1-5|TRBD1|TRBV3-1|.|15
CASSQGGGPTWPQHF
TGTGCCAGCAGCCAAGGAGGGGGCCCGACGTGGCCCCAGCATTTT
>TRBJ2-7|.|TRBV20-1|many|12
CSAEDRSYEQYF
TGCAGTGCTGAGGACAGATCCTACGAGCAGTACTTC
>TRBJ1-1|.|TRBV6-5|.|17
CASSYSKLRGRNTEAFF
TGTGCCAGCAGTTACTCGAAATTGAGGGGGAGGAACACTGAAGCTTTCTTT
>TRBJ2-1|TRBD2|TRBV9|.|16
CASSVDDSGSGNEQFF
TGTGCCAGCAGCGTAGATGATAGCGGGAGCGGGAATGAGCAGTTCTTC
>TRBJ2-7|TRBD2|TRBV9|many|17
CASSVGPSRLADYEQYF
TGTGCCAGCAGCGTAGGTCCCTCCAGACTAGCGGACTACGAGCAGTACTTC
>TRBJ2-3|.|TRBV6-1|many|11
CASTGRDTQYF
TGTGCCAGCACGGGGCGGGATACGCAGTATTTT
>TRBJ2-5|TRBD2|TRBV11-2|.|16
CASSGGTSGSRETQYF
TGTGCCAGCAGCGGGGGGACTAGCGGGAGTCGGGAGACCCAGTACTTC
>TRBJ2-3|.|TRBV5-1|.|14
CASSPGPSWDTQYF
TGCGCCAGCAGTCCGGGACCCTCTTGGGATACGCAGTATTTT
>TRBJ2-7|.|TRBV6-1|many|12
CASSVERGEQYF
TGTGCCAGCAGTGTAGAACGTGGGGAGCAGTACTTC
>TRBJ2-1|.|TRBV4-1|many|12
CASSRMGNEQFF
TGCGCCAGCAGTCGGATGGGGAATGAGCAGTTCTTC
>TRBJ2-2|TRBD1|TRBV7-8|few|15
CASSSYRGRDGELFF
TGTGCCAGCAGCTCTTACAGGGGAAGGGACGGGGAGCTGTTTTTT
>TRBJ2-1|.|TRBV7-3|.|13
CASSLTEYNEQFF
TGTGCCAGCAGCTTAACGGAGTACAATGAGCAGTTCTTC
>TRBJ2-1|TRBD2|TRBV20-1|.|13
CSARGLGVNEQFF
TGCAGTGCTAGGGGACTAGGGGTCAATGAGCAGTTCTTC
>TRBJ2-3|.|TRBV4-1|many|13
CASSQRGTDTQYF
TGCGCCAGCAGCCAAAGAGGCACAGATACGCAGTATTTT
>TRBJ2-5|.|TRBV5-1|few|14
CASSLPGAEETQYF
TGCGCCAGCAGCTTACCCGGGGCAGAAGAGACCCAGTACTTC
>TRBJ2-1|TRBD1|TRBV20-1|many|15
CSAFKGQGVSDEQFF
TGCAGTGCTTTTAAAGGACAGGGGGTAAGCGATGAGCAGTTCTTC
>TRBJ2-1|.|TRBV29-1|.|15
CSVEPARPSYNEQFF
TGCAGCGTTGAACCCGCCCGGCCCTCCTACAATGAGCAGTTCTTC
>TRBJ1-2|.|TRBV20-1|many|15
CSARASPLQYYGYTF
TGCAGTGCTAGGGCCTCCCCTCTCCAATACTATGGCTACACCTTC
>TRBJ1-4|.|TRBV4-3|many|15
CASSPVGAGREKLFF
TGCGCCAGCAGCCCGGTCGGAGCAGGACGTGAAAAACTGTTTTTT
>TRBJ1-5|.|TRBV3-1|many|14
CASSQDKGRQPQHF
TGTGCCAGCAGCCAAGATAAGGGACGTCAGCCCCAGCATTTT
>TRBJ2-7|.|TRBV20-1|many|16
CSARDGTGTGGSEQYF
TGCAGTGCTAGAGATGGGACCGGGACTGGGGGCTCCGAGCAGTACTTC
>TRBJ1-2|.|TRBV12-3/TRBV12-4|.|16
CASSLAGSPRGYGYTF
TGTGCCAGCAGTTTAGCGGGGTCCCCGAGGGGCTATGGCTACACCTTC
>TRBJ1-2|TRBD1|TRBV9|few|16
CASSGAGTGGDYGYTF
TGTGCCAGCAGCGGGGCCGGGACAGGGGGCGACTATGGCTACACCTTC
>TRBJ2-7|.|TRBV12-3/TRBV12-4|few|12
CASSSDIYEQYF
TGTGCCAGCAGTTCGGACATTTACGAGCAGTACTTC
>TRBJ1-1|.|TRBV9|few|15
CASRGDQGLNTEAFF
TGTGCCAGCAGGGGGGATCAGGGATTGAACACTGAAGCTTTCTTT
>TRBJ2-7|.|TRBV3-1|many|13
CASSQAGSDEQYF
TGTGCCAGCAGCCAAGCAGGGAGTGACGAGCAGTACTTC
>TRBJ2-3|TRBD2|TRBV28|many|15
CASPPPGRGADTQYF
TGTGCCAGCCCCCCACCCGGGAGGGGGGCAGATACGCAGTATTTT
>TRBJ2-7|TRBD1|TRBV18|many|13
CASSPRQGSEQYF
TGTGCCAGCTCGCCGAGACAGGGCTCCGAGCAGTACTTC
>TRBJ1-2|.|TRBV5-1|many|12
CASSGTTYGYTF
TGTGCCAGCAGCGGGACAACCTATGGCTACACCTTC
>TRBJ1-6|TRBD1|TRBV10-3|many|14
CAIKPGQGISPLHF
TGTGCCATCAAACCGGGACAGGGTATTTCACCCCTCCACTTT
>TRBJ1-2|.|TRBV18|many|14
CASSPPRVNDGYTF
TGTGCCAGCTCACCTCCGCGGGTCAACGATGGCTACACCTTC
>TRBJ1-1|.|TRBV7-9|many|10
CASSLKVAFF
TGTGCCAGCAGCTTAAAGGTGGCTTTCTTT
>TRBJ1-3|.|TRBV6-2/TRBV6-3|few|12
CASIQDENTIYF
TGTGCCAGCATCCAGGACGAAAACACCATATATTTT
>TRBJ2-7|TRBD1|TRBV6-5|many|14
CASSSDRRTYEQYF
TGTGCCAGCAGTTCGGACAGGCGAACCTACGAGCAGTACTTC
>TRBJ1-1|.|TRBV6-2/TRBV6-3|many|14
CASVTPRDATEAFF
TGTGCCAGCGTTACCCCCAGGGATGCCACTGAAGCTTTCTTT
>TRBJ1-1|.|TRBV20-1|few|13
CSARTQPGTEAFF
TGCAGTGCCAGGACACAGCCAGGAACTGAAGCTTTCTTT
>TRBJ2-6|TRBD2|TRBV20-1|few|16
CSAKTSVSSGANVLTF
TGCAGTGCTAAGACTAGCGTAAGCTCTGGGGCCAACGTCCTGACTTTC
>TRBJ2-1|.|TRBV28|few|17
CASISIGRDPSYNEQFF
TGTGCCAGCATCTCGATAGGGCGGGACCCCTCCTACAATGAGCAGTTCTTC